This TCR beta chain came from a study of shared clonotypes between healthy human individuals. Germline lookup yields CDR1 SGHRS and CDR2 YFSETQ. There are 14 residues in the CDR3. V lost 0 bases to trimming and J lost 4 bases, with 10 bases between them. Here immunoSEQ multiplex PCR was the method, and the copy in TCRdb shows in-frame clones only, minus some. This sample has 2,500,000 or so clones, with 80% to 95% found just once. Material: naive CD4+ T cells from PBMCs. Subset defined: CD45RA+ positively selected. This TCR was recovered from a man between 18 and 29 years old in good health. Some clones in this sample may be carry-over from other donors' samples. The chain couples TRBV5-1 to TRBJ1-1; D is perhaps TRBD1 (5 bases). The CDR3 DNA is TGCGCCAGCAGCTTGGGAGGGGTGCTCACTGAAGCTTTCTTT. Its translation: CASSLGGVLTEAFF.